The T cell receptor (beta chain) described here comes from a study of cytomegalovirus exposure and HLA in healthy donors (dated by TCRdb to 2017 to 2019). In the study overall: According to a later analysis, one platform produced both the 110 or so validation repertoires and the 550 to 800 repertoires of the first cohort. The aim of the study was to test whether cataloging public T cell receptors could identify signatures of past pathogen exposure. Besides the first cohort of roughly 700 subjects, a separate validation cohort made up of roughly 130 different subjects was used. The study combined high-throughput TCR immunosequencing, statistical association of individual TCRs with disease status, and machine learning to predict cytomegalovirus infection status.

Study-wide findings and limitations: A few of the identified cytomegalovirus-associated TCR beta chains were confirmed in vitro to be specific for cytomegalovirus antigens. It was suggested by the authors that the approach could potentially be generalized to other disease states and immunological phenotypes. A total of roughly 160 TCR beta chains were listed by the study as associated with cytomegalovirus. While some public TCRs were present in many individuals, most TCR sequences turned up only very rarely across donors. Cytomegalovirus status was reported to be diagnosed by the classifier with high specificity and sensitivity in both the original and validation cohorts. A later analysis found that TCRs clustered in the first cohort also tended to co-occur in the 130 or so validation repertoires, with approximately 93% of cluster scores above 0. A later analysis had no HLA typing for the validation cohort, so co-occurrence there was scored across all 130 or so repertoires.

From V the trimming removes 6 bases and from J it removes 2 bases, while the gene matches leave 3 bases of the junction unaccounted for. CDR1 and CDR2, looked up from the germline V gene, are SGHRS and YFSETQ. From the cysteine through the phenylalanine, the CDR3 covers 13 amino acids. Solely the CDR3 DNA is kept, with 39 bases framed from the first base. Libraries were constructed by the immunoSEQ multiplex PCR assay. The study's processing was this. A statistical classification framework was built to diagnose cytomegalovirus status from the catalog of TCR beta chain sequences. As stored in TCRdb, this immuneACCESS dataset retains in-frame rearrangements with V and J assigned. A fraction of the clones does not appear; measured against another copy, unresolved V genes explain less than half of the discrepancy, and the remainder lacks a known reason. The D gene and trimming were derived from the DNA, and the V and J assignments and clone size from that table. The sample profile shows 65,000 to 90,000 clones; 70% to 90% of them were found once. 3% to 4% of the sample comes from the top ten.

This clone has only a few counts. What this receptor recognizes is not known. Base qualities are not at hand, and no much larger clone is one base apart. Separate from the approximately 670-subject first cohort, the validation cohort of 120 subjects was the group to which the donors belonged. The chain is encoded by TRBV5-1 joined to TRBJ2-7, with TRBD1 matching 9 junction bases. This TCR was recovered from a young woman in good health and CMV-seropositive. Input material: PBMCs. The nucleotide sequence is given as TGCGCCAGCATGGGGGACAGGGCCTACGAGCAGTACTTC. Its protein product is CASMGDRAYEQYF.